Sequencing of this T cell receptor (beta chain) was carried out in a study of blood T cell repertoires in COVID-19. Turning to the study itself: Sites across the United States, Italy and Spain contributed samples from acute and convalescent COVID-19. T cells, B-cell-depleted T cells, or PBMCs provided the cDNA or gDNA that served as material.

The assay was immunoSEQ multiplex PCR, and TCRdb's table has in-frame clones only and misses some. The table has approximately 170,000 clones, 84% seen once. This clone was detected a few times. Germline CDR1 and CDR2: LNHDA and SQIVND (reference sequence). The CDR3 runs 14 residues. With 4 bases clipped from V and 0 bases from J, the junction kept 0 bases outside the gene matches. This clonotype originated in a woman aged 80 or older with COVID-19, enrolled during active disease. Sequencing was done on a sample of peripheral blood. The rearrangement joins TRBV19 to TRBJ2-7; 10 nucleotides match TRBD2. CDR3 in DNA: TGTGCCAGTAGTACTAGCGGGAGCTCCTACGAGCAGTACTTC. Translation gives CASSTSGSSYEQYF.